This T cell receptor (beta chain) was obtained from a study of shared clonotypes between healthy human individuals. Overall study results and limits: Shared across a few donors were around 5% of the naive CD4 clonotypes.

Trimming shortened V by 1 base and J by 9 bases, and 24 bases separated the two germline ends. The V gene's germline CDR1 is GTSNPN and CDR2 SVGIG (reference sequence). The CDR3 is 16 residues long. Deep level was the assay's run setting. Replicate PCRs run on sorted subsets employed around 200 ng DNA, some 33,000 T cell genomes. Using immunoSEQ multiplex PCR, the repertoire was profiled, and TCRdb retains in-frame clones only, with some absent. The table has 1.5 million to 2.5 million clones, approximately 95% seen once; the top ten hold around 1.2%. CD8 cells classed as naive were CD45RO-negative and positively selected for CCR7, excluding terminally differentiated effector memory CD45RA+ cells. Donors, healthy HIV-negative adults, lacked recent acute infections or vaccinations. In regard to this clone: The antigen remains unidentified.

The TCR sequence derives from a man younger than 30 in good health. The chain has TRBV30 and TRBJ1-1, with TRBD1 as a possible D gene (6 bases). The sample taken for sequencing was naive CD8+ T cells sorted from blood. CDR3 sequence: CAWSGMQGPLGSQAFF. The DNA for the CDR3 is TGTGCCTGGAGTGGGATGCAGGGGCCGCTAGGATCTCAAGCTTTCTTT. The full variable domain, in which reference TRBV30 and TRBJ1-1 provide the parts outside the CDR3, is SQTIHQWPATLVQPVGSPLSLECTVEGTSNPNLYWYRQAAGRGLQLLFYSVGIGQISSEVPQNLSASRPQDRQFILSSKKLLLSDSGFYLCAWSGMQGPLGSQAFFGQGTRLTVV.